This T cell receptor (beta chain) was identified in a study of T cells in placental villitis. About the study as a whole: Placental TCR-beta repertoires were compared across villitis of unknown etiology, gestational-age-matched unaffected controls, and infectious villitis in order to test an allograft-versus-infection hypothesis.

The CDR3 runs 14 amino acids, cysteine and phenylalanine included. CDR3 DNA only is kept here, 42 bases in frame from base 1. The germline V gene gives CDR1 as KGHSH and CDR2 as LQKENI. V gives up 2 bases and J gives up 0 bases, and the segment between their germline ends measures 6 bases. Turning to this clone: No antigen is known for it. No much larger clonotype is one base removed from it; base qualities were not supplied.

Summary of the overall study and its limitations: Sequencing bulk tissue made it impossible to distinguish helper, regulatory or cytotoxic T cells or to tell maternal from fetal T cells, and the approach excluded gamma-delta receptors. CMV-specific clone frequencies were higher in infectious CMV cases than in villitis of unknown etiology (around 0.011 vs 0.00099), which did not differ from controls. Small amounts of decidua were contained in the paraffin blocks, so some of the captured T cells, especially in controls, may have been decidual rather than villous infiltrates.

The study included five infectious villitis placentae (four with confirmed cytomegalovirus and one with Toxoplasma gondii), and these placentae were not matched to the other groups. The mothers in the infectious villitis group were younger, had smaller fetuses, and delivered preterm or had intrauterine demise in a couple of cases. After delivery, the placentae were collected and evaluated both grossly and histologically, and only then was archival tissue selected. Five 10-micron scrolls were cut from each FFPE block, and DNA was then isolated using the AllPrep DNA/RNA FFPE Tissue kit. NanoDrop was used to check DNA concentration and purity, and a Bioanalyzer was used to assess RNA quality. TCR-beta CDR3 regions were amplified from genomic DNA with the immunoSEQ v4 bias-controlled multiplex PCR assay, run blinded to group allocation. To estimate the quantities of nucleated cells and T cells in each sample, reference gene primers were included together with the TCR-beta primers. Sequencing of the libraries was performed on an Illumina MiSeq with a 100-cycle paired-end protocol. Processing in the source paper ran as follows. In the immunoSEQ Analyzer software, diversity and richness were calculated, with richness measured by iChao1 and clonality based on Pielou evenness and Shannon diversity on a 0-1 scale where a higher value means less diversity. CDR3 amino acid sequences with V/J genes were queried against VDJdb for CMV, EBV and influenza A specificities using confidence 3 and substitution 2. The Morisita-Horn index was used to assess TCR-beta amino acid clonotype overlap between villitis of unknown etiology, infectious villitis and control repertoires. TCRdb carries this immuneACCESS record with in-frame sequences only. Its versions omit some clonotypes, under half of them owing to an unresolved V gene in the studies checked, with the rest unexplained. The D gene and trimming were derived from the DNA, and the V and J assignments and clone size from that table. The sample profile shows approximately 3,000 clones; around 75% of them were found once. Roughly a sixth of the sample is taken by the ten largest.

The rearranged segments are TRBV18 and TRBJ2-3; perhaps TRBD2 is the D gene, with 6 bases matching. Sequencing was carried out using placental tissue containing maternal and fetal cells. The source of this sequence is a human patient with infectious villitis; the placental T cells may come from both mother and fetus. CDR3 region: CASSPGRSTDTQYF. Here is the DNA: TGTGCCAGCTCACCAGGGAGGAGCACAGATACGCAGTATTTT.